Detailed here is one TCR beta chain. What it binds is not known. Germline V gives CDR1 ENHRY, CDR2 SYGVKD. CDR3 size: 16 residues. The V end was cut by 4 bases, the J end by 4 bases, with 20 bases between. The data derive from a study of cytomegalovirus exposure and HLA in healthy donors. Broader study findings: Analysis was carried out at a later point, and it linked a missense DCLRE1C variant to TCR beta V- and J-gene trimming.

The PCR had 60 Vbeta and 13 Jbeta primers. Sequencing was performed with immunoSEQ multiplex PCR; in TCRdb, only in-frame clones are kept and a portion is missing. Of about 79,000 clones listed, 65% to 75% are singletons. The chain carries TRBV10-3 and TRBJ2-7, with D perhaps TRBD1 (5 bases). The source of this sequence is a man in his forties in good health and CMV-seropositive. What was sequenced was PBMCs. The CDR3 nucleotides are TGTGCCATCAGTGTTATGCTCCACGAAAAGGGGTACGAGCAGTACTTC. As protein: CAISVMLHEKGYEQYF.